Listed here are 4 T cell receptor beta chains from one sample, sequenced in a study of blood T cells in healthy people across ages. The second PCR ran roughly 7 to 12 cycles with a sample-barcoded 5' primer and J-beta primers. Via MiXCR, TCRdb re-called the 5' RACE reads, giving one row per CDR3 protein. This table has 1,300,000 or so distinct CDR3 sequences, roughly 64% appearing once. Material for sequencing was blood. All receptors come from a man aged 18 to 29 in good health.

The chain combines TRBV28 with TRBJ1-5; 7 nucleotides agree with TRBD1. V shed 5 bases and J 5 bases; nucleotides not matched to a gene: 6. This CDR3 is 14 amino acids long. Germline CDR1 reads MDHEN; CDR2 reads SYDVKM. The CDR3 protein is CASSVVQGDQPQHF. The CDR3 DNA reads as TGTGCCAGCAGTGTTGTCCAGGGGGATCAGCCCCAGCATTTT.

The chain carries TRBV2 and TRBJ2-5, with a possible D match to TRBD2 (6 bases). TRBJ2-4 matches the DNA end more closely, so the J call is doubtful. There are 15 residues in the CDR3. CDR1 is SNHLY, CDR2 FYNNEI, per germline. CDR3 nucleotides: TGTGCCAGCAGTGAAGGAGCGGGCCCTGTAAACATTCAGTACTTC. Amino acid sequence: CASSEGAGPVNIQYF.

This clonotype was counted a single time. The chain links TRBV27 to TRBJ2-4, with 8 bases that match TRBD1. The ends lost 6 bases at V and 10 bases at J; junction bases unmatched: 20. Germline V gene data show CDR1 as MNHEY and CDR2 as SMNVEV (reference sequence). The CDR3 has 17 residues. The CDR3 region is CASSPPLTGVGGWIQYF. In DNA form, the CDR3 reads TGTGCCAGCAGCCCCCCCCTGACAGGGGTAGGGGGGTGGATTCAGTACTTC.

This clonotype showed up many times. This rearrangement joins TRBV10-3 to TRBJ2-7, with D unresolved. Germline V gene sequence: CDR1 ENHRY, CDR2 SYGVKD. Deletions cut 0 bases from V and 4 bases from J, with 4 bases between. This CDR3 has 12 amino acids. Here the CDR3 DNA reads TGTGCCATCAGTGAGTCAAGGTACGAGCAGTACTTC. Its protein is CAISESRYEQYF.